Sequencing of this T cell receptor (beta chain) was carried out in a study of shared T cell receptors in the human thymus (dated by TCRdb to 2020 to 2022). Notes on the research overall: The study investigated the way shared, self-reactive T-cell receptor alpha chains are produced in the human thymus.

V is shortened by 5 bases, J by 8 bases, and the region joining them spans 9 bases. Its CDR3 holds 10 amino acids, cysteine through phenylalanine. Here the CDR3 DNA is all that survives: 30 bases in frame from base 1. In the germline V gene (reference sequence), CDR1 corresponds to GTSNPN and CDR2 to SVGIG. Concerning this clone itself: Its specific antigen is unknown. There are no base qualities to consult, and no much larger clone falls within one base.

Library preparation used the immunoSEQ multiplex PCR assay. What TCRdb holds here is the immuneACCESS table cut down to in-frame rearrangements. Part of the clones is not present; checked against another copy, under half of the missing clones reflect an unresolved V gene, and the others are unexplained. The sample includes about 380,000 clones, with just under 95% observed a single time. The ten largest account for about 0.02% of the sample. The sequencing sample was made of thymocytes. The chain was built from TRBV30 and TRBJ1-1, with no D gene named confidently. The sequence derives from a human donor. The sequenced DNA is TGTGCCTGGTTAGCTGGGGAAGCTTTCTTT. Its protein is CAWLAGEAFF. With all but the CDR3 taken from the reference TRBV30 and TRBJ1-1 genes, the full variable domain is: SQTIHQWPATLVQPVGSPLSLECTVEGTSNPNLYWYRQAAGRGLQLLFYSVGIGQISSEVPQNLSASRPQDRQFILSSKKLLLSDSGFYLCAWLAGEAFFGQGTRLTVV.